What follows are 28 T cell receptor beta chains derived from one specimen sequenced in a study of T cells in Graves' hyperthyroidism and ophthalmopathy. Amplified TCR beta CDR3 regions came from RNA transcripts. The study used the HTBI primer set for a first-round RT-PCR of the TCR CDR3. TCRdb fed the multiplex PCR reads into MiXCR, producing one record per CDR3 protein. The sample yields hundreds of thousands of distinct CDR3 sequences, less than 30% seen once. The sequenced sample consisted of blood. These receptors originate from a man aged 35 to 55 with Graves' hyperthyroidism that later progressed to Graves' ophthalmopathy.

The CDR3 here is CATEGQGYEQYF. CDR3 sequence (DNA): TGTGCCACCGAGGGTCAGGGATACGAGCAGTACTTC. This rearrangement joins TRBV28 to TRBJ2-7, with D perhaps TRBD1 or TRBD2 (5 bases each). The CDR3 totals 12 residues. V was clipped by 10 bases and J by 4 bases, with 14 bases between them. Germline CDR1 MDHEN, CDR2 SYDVKM.

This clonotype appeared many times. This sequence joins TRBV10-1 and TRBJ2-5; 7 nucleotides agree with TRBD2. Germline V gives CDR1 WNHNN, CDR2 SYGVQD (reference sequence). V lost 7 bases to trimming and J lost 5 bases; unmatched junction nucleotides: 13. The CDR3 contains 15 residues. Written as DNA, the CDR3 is TGCGCCAGCAAAGGTGGCGGGAGAGAAAGGGAGACCCAGTACTTC. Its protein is CASKGGGRERETQYF.

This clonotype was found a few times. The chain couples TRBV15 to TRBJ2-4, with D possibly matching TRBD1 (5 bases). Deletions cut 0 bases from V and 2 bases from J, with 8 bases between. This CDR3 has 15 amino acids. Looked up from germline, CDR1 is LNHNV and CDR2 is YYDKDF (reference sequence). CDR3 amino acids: CATSRDRAPKNIQYF. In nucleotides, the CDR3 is TGTGCCACCAGCAGAGACAGGGCCCCCAAAAACATTCAGTACTTC.

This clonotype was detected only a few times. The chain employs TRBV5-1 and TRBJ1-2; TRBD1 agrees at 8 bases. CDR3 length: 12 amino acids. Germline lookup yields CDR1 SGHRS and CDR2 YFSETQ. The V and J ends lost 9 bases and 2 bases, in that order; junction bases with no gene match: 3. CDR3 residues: CATRQGNYGYTF. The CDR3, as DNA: TGCGCCACTAGACAGGGGAACTATGGCTACACCTTC. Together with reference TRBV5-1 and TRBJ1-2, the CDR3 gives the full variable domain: KAGVTQTPRYLIKTRGQQVTLSCSPISGHRSVSWYQQTPGQGLQFLFEYFSETQRNKGNFPGRFSGRQFSNSRSEMNVSTLELGDSALYLCATRQGNYGYTFGSGTRLTVV.

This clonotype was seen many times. CDR3 loop: CASSIGLQGQETQYF. Here the CDR3 DNA reads TGTGCCAGTAGTATAGGTCTACAGGGACAAGAGACCCAGTACTTC. This rearrangement joins TRBV19 to TRBJ2-5; tentatively, D is TRBD1 (6 bases). The germline CDR1 and CDR2 sequences are LNHDA and SQIVND (reference sequence). The germline V and J ends were trimmed by 1 base and 2 bases, with 11 bases remaining between them. This CDR3 has 15 residues.

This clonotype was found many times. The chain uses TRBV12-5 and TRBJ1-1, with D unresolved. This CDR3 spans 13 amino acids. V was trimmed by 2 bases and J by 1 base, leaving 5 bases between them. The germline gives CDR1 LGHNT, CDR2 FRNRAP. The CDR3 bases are TGTGCTAGTGGTTTGTGGGAGAACACTGAAGCTTTCTTT. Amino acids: CASGLWENTEAFF. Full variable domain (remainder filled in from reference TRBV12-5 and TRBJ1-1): DARVTQTPRHKVTEMGQEVTMRCQPILGHNTVFWYRQTMMQGLELLAYFRNRAPLDDSGMPKDRFSAEMPDATLATLKIQPSEPRDSAVYFCASGLWENTEAFFGQGTRLTVV.

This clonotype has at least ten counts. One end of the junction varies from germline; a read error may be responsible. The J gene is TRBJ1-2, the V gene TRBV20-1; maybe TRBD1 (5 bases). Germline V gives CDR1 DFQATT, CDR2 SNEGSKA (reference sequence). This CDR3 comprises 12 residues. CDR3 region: CSAPGTAYGYAF. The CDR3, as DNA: TGCAGTGCTCCAGGGACGGCCTATGGCTACGCCTTC.

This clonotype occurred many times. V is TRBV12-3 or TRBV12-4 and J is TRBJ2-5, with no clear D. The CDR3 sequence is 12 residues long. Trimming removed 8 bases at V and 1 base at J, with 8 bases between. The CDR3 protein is CASGKSQETQYF. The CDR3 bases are TGTGCCAGCGGGAAGTCCCAAGAGACCCAGTACTTC.

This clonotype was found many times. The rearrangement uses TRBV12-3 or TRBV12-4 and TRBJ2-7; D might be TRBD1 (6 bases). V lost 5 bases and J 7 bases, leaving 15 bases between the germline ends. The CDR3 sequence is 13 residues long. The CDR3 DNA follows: TGTGCCAGCAGTATACAGGGTTCGCGGGAGCAGTACTTC. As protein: CASSIQGSREQYF.

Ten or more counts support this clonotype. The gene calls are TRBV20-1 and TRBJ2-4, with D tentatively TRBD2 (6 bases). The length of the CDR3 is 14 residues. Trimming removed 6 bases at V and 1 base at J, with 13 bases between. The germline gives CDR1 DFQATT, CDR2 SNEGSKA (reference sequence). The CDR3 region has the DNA TGCAGTGCCCTAAGTGGGGGGGCCAAAAACATTCAGTACTTC. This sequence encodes CSALSGGAKNIQYF.

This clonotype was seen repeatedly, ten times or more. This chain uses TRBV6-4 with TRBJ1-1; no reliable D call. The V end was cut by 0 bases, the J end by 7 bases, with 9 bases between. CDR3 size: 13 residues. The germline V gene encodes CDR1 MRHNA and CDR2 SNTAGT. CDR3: CASSDSMGSEAFF. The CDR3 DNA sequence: TGTGCCAGCAGTGACTCCATGGGGAGTGAAGCTTTCTTT.

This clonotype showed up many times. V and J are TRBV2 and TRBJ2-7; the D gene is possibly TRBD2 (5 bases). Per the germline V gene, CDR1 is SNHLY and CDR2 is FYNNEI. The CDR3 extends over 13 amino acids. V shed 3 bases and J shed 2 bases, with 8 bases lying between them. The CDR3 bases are TGTGCCAGCAGTGACGGGATCACCTACGAGCAGTACTTC. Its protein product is CASSDGITYEQYF.

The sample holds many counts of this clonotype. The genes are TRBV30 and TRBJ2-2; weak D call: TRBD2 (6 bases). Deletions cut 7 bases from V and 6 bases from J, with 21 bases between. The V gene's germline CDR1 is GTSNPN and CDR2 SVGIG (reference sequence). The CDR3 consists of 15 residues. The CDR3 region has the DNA TGTGCCTTAAGTGTTTTGTCGGGAGCGTCCGGGGAGCTGTTTTTT. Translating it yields CALSVLSGASGELFF.

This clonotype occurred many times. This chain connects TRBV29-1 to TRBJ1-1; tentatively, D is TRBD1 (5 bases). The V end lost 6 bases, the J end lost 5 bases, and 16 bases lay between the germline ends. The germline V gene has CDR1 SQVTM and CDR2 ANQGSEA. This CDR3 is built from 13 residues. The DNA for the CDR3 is TGCAGCGTCCAAGCGGTCGGGGGAACTGAAGCTTTCTTT. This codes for CSVQAVGGTEAFF.

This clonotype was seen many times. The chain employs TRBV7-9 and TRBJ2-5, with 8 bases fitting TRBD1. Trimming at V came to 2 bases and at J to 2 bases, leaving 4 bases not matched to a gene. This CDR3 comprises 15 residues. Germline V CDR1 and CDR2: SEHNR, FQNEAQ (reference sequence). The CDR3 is CASSLSRGLQETQYF. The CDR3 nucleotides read TGTGCCAGCAGCTTATCCAGGGGGCTTCAAGAGACCCAGTACTTC.

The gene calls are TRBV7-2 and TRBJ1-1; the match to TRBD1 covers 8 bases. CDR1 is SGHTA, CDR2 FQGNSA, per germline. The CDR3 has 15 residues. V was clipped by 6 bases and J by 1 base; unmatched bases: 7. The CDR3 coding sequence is TGTGCCAGCAGGTACACAGGGGGAAAGAACACTGAAGCTTTCTTT. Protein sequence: CASRYTGGKNTEAFF. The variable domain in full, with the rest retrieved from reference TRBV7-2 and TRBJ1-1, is GAGVSQSPSNKVTEKGKDVELRCDPISGHTALYWYRQSLGQGLEFLIYFQGNSAPDKSGLPSDRFSAERTGGSVSTLTIQRTQQEDSAVYLCASRYTGGKNTEAFFGQGTRLTVV.

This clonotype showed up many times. CDR3 amino acids: CAWKSPGALETQYF. CDR3 sequence (DNA): TGTGCCTGGAAATCGCCCGGAGCATTAGAGACCCAGTACTTC. This rearrangement joins TRBV30 to TRBJ2-5; the D is unclear. Looked up from germline, CDR1 is GTSNPN and CDR2 is SVGIG (reference sequence). The V end was cut by 4 bases, the J end by 4 bases, with 16 bases between. CDR3 length: 14 residues.

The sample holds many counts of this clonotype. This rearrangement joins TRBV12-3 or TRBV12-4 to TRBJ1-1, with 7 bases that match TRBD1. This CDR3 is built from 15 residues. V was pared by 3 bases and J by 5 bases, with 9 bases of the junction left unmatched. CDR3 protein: CASSFGGDRATEAFF. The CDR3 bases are TGTGCCAGCAGTTTCGGGGGGGACAGAGCTACTGAAGCTTTCTTT.

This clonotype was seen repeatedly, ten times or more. The CDR3 reads CASSPLRQGNQPQHF. The CDR3 DNA follows: TGTGCCAGCAGTCCTCTAAGACAGGGGAATCAGCCCCAGCATTTT. The chain recombines TRBV6-1 with TRBJ1-5, with 8 positions matching TRBD1. V lost 5 bases to trimming and J lost 4 bases; unmatched junction nucleotides: 7. The CDR3 loop spans 15 amino acids. CDR1 and CDR2 (germline): MNHNS, SASEGT.

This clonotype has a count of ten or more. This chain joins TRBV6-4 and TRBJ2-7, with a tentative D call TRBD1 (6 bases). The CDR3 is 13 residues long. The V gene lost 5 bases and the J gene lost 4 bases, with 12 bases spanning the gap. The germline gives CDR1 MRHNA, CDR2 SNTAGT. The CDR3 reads CASSHQQGYEQYF. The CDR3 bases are TGTGCCAGCAGTCACCAACAGGGTTACGAGCAGTACTTC.

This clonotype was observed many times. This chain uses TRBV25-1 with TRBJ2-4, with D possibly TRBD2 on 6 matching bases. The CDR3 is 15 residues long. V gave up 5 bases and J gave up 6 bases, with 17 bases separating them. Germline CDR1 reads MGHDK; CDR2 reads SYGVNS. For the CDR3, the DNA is TGTGCCAGCAGTTTGGGGGGTCGGCGGGGAAACATTCAGTACTTC. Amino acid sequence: CASSLGGRRGNIQYF.

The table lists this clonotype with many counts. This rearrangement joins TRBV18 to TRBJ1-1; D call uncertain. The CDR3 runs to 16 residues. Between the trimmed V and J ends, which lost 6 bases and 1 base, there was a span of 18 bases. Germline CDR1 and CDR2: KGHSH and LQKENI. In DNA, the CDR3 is TGTGCCAGCTCCCTCGATGATTCGGTTGGGAACACTGAAGCTTTCTTT. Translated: CASSLDDSVGNTEAFF. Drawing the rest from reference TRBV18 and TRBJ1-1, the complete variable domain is NAGVMQNPRHLVRRRGQEARLRCSPMKGHSHVYWYRQLPEEGLKFMVYLQKENIIDESGMPKERFSAEFPKEGPSILRIQQVVRGDSAAYFCASSLDDSVGNTEAFFGQGTRLTVV.

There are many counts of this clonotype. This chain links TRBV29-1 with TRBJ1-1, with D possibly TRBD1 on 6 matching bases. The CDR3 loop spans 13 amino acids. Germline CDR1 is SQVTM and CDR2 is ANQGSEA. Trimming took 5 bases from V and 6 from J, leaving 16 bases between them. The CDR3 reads CSVKDTQGAEAFF. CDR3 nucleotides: TGCAGCGTTAAGGACACACAGGGAGCTGAAGCTTTCTTT.

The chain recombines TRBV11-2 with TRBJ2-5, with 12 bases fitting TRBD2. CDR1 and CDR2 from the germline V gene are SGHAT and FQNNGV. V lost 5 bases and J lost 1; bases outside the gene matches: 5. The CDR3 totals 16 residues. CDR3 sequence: CASSTRTSGTQETQYF. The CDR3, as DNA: TGTGCCAGCAGCACCCGGACTAGCGGGACCCAAGAGACCCAGTACTTC. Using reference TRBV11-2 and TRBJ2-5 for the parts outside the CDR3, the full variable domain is EAGVAQSPRYKIIEKRQSVAFWCNPISGHATLYWYQQILGQGPKLLIQFQNNGVVDDSQLPKDRFSAERLKGVDSTLKIQPAKLEDSAVYLCASSTRTSGTQETQYFGPGTRLLVL.

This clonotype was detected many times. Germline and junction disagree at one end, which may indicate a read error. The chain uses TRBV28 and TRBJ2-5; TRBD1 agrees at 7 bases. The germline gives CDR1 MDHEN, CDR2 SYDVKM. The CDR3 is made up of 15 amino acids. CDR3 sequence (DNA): TGTACCAGCAATTCCGGTTTCAGGGGGAGAGAGACCCAGTACTTC. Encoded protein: CTSNSGFRGRETQYF.

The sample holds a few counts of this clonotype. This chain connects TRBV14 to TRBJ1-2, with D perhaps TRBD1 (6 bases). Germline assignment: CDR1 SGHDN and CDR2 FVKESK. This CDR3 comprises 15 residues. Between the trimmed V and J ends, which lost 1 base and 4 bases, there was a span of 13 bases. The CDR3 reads CASSQVLADSYGYTF. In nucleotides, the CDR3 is TGTGCCAGCAGCCAAGTTCTCGCGGACAGCTATGGCTACACCTTC.

As DNA, the CDR3 is TGTGCCAGCAGTTACTCGCCCCCCAGGGCCCCGAGCTCCTACGAGCAGTACTTC. Residues: CASSYSPPRAPSSYEQYF. The chain couples TRBV6-2 or TRBV6-3 to TRBJ2-7; TRBD1 might be the D (5 bases). V lost 0 bases, J lost 0 bases, and 18 bases lay in between. This CDR3 has 18 residues. The V gene's germline CDR1 is MNHEY and CDR2 SVGEGT.

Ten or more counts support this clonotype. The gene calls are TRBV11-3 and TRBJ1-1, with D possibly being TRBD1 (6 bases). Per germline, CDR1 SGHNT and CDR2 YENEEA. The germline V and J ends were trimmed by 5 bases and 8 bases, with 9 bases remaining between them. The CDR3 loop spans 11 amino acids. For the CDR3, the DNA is TGTGCCAGCAGCCGGACAGCAGAAGCTTTCTTT. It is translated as CASSRTAEAFF.